A single sample gave rise to the 19 T cell receptor beta chains below, sequenced in a study of response to subunit inactivated influenza vaccine. TCRdb re-called the RT-PCR reads with MiXCR, one entry per CDR3 protein. This table has hundreds of thousands of distinct CDR3 sequences, around 8% appearing once. Here the sequenced sample was PBMCs from blood, taken 23 to 25 months after vaccination. The receptors derive from a man between 45 and 75 years old who received an inactivated influenza vaccine.

The chain uses TRBV29-1 and TRBJ1-1; D is possibly TRBD1 (6 bases). Trimming left V 7 bases short and J 1 base short, with 19 bases between. The CDR3 sequence is 15 residues long. The germline gives CDR1 SQVTM, CDR2 ANQGSEA. The CDR3 nucleotides are TGCAGCGCTCACAGGGTGTTGTACGAGAACACTGAAGCTTTCTTT. It yields the protein CSAHRVLYENTEAFF.

V is TRBV6-1 and J is TRBJ2-7; D tentatively fits TRBD1 or TRBD2 (5 bases each). Germline V gene sequence: CDR1 MNHNS, CDR2 SASEGT. The CDR3 contains 14 residues. Deletions cut 6 bases from V and 6 bases from J, with 18 bases between. CDR3 sequence reads: CASRPGPDFGEQYF. CDR3 in DNA: TGTGCCAGCAGACCGGGACCCGACTTCGGCGAGCAGTACTTC.

The table lists this clonotype with many counts. This sequence joins TRBV27 and TRBJ2-7, with 10 nucleotides matching TRBD1. V lost 6 bases to trimming and J lost 4 bases; unmatched junction nucleotides: 9. CDR1 and CDR2 from the germline V gene are MNHEY and SMNVEV (reference sequence). The CDR3 length is 15 residues. CDR3 sequence reads: CASSLGTGDLYEQYF. The CDR3 DNA follows: TGTGCCAGCAGCCTTGGGACAGGGGATCTTTACGAGCAGTACTTC.

This clonotype was counted a few times. The chain is built from TRBV12-3 or TRBV12-4 and TRBJ2-1; D call uncertain. The CDR3 covers 11 residues. Trimming stripped 7 bases from V and 9 bases from J, with 10 bases between. The CDR3 is CASTTSGEQFF. CDR3 nucleotides: TGTGCCAGCACGACTTCGGGTGAGCAGTTCTTC.

J is TRBJ2-7 and V is TRBV4-3, with 10 bases fitting TRBD2. CDR1 and CDR2 (germline): LGHNA, YSLEER. The CDR3 sequence is 15 residues long. V lost 1 base and J lost 4; bases outside the gene matches: 4. CDR3 sequence (DNA): TGCGCCAGCAGCCAAGGGGCTAGCGGGAGTTACGAGCAGTACTTC. Translation: CASSQGASGSYEQYF.

This clonotype was picked up a small number of times. This chain connects TRBV18 to TRBJ2-1; weak D call: TRBD1 (6 bases). CDR3 length: 17 amino acids. The V and J ends lost 1 base and 4 bases respectively, with 17 bases between them. Germline V CDR1 and CDR2: KGHSH, LQKENI. The CDR3: CASSPQQGTLDYNEQFF. CDR3 in DNA: TGTGCCAGCTCACCACAACAGGGTACCCTCGATTACAATGAGCAGTTCTTC. The variable domain in full, with the rest retrieved from reference TRBV18 and TRBJ2-1, is NAGVMQNPRHLVRRRGQEARLRCSPMKGHSHVYWYRQLPEEGLKFMVYLQKENIIDESGMPKERFSAEFPKEGPSILRIQQVVRGDSAAYFCASSPQQGTLDYNEQFFGPGTRLTVL.

This clonotype appeared many times. J is TRBJ2-5 and V is TRBV12-3 or TRBV12-4; 11 bases line up with TRBD2. The CDR3 totals 15 residues. With V trimmed by 2 bases and J by 2 bases, 1 base remained unmatched. The CDR3 spells CASSLRLAGQETQYF. Written as DNA, the CDR3 is TGTGCCAGCAGTTTACGACTAGCGGGGCAAGAGACCCAGTACTTC.

The chain couples TRBV29-1 to TRBJ2-4; D possibly corresponds to TRBD1 (6 bases). The CDR3 has 13 amino acids. Per germline, CDR1 SQVTM and CDR2 ANQGSEA. The V end was cut by 7 bases, the J end by 1 base, with 11 bases between. The DNA for the CDR3 is TGCAGCGCTGAGGGGGTTGCCAAAAACATTCAGTACTTC. Translation gives CSAEGVAKNIQYF.

The chain has TRBV9 and TRBJ2-1, with TRBD1 identical over 9 bases. Germline CDR1 is SGDLS and CDR2 is YYNGEE. This CDR3 is 12 amino acids long. The V gene end was trimmed by 7 bases and the J gene end by 9 bases; junction bases not matched to a gene: 5. This CDR3 is CASGTGMVEQFF. CDR3 coding DNA: TGTGCCAGCGGGACAGGGATGGTTGAGCAGTTCTTC.

This clonotype has more than one count but fewer than ten. The chain has TRBV4-3 and TRBJ1-1; perhaps TRBD1 as D (5 bases). Looked up from germline, CDR1 is LGHNA and CDR2 is YSLEER. Trimming pared 4 bases from V and 0 bases from J, leaving 9 bases between. CDR3 length: 14 amino acids. CDR3 sequence: CASSLGLMNTEAFF. The CDR3 DNA reads TGCGCCAGCAGCCTGGGACTTATGAACACTGAAGCTTTCTTT.

The chain uses TRBV5-1 and TRBJ2-5, with D maybe TRBD2 (6 bases). There are 12 residues in the CDR3. Between the trimmed V and J ends, which lost 5 bases and 10 bases, there was a span of 15 bases. The germline V gene encodes CDR1 SGHRS and CDR2 YFSETQ. In nucleotides, the CDR3 is TGCGCCAGCAGACCCTCAACGGGGGACCAGTACTTC. Its translation: CASRPSTGDQYF.

The table lists this clonotype with a few counts. J is TRBJ1-1 and V is TRBV7-2; D not resolved. Germline-derived CDR1 and CDR2 are SGHTA and FQGNSA. V lost 0 bases and J 6 bases, leaving 8 bases between the germline ends. The CDR3 is 13 amino acids. CDR3 residues: CASSLARQAEAFF. The DNA of the CDR3 is TGTGCCAGCAGCTTAGCGCGCCAGGCTGAAGCTTTCTTT.

This clonotype was seen ten or more times. This chain connects TRBV29-1 to TRBJ2-5, with TRBD2 matching over 9 bases. Germline CDR1 SQVTM, CDR2 ANQGSEA. The V segment lost 0 bases and the J segment 5 bases; nucleotides outside the gene matches: 10. CDR3 length equals 16 residues. This CDR3 is CSVEEMGLAGRETQYF. CDR3 in DNA: TGCAGCGTTGAAGAGATGGGCCTAGCGGGGAGGGAGACCCAGTACTTC.

Many counts were recorded for this clonotype. The V call is TRBV29-1, the J call TRBJ2-4; D ambiguous. There are 13 residues in the CDR3. Per germline, CDR1 SQVTM and CDR2 ANQGSEA. Trimming removed 2 bases at V and 2 bases at J, with 7 bases between. In DNA, the CDR3 is TGCAGCGTTGAACAAGGGACCAAAAACATTCAGTACTTC. Residues: CSVEQGTKNIQYF.

This clonotype has a count of ten or more. The genes are TRBV12-3 or TRBV12-4 and TRBJ2-4; 9 bases are a match to TRBD1. J lost 9 bases, V lost 6 bases, and 6 bases had no gene match. The CDR3 is 13 amino acids. The CDR3 nucleotides are TGTGCCAGCAGCTGGGGACAGGGAGCCATTCAGTACTTC. This codes for CASSWGQGAIQYF.

At least ten counts were recorded for this clonotype. The rearrangement links TRBV12-3 or TRBV12-4 to TRBJ2-5; D remains ambiguous. V dropped 3 bases and J dropped 5 bases, with 10 bases sitting between them. This CDR3 has 13 residues. The CDR3: CASSFDQAETQYF. The DNA for the CDR3 is TGTGCCAGCAGTTTCGACCAAGCGGAGACCCAGTACTTC.

The rearrangement links TRBV9 to TRBJ2-2; 8 bases agree with TRBD2. This CDR3 region has 15 residues. The V gene end was trimmed by 5 bases and the J gene end by 8 bases; junction bases not matched to a gene: 11. The V gene's germline CDR1 is SGDLS and CDR2 YYNGEE. The CDR3 DNA reads as TGTGCCAGCAGAAAGGGGGGGACTAGTTTTGGGGAGCTGTTTTTT. Translating it yields CASRKGGTSFGELFF.

This clonotype was counted many times. The chain carries TRBV4-3 and TRBJ1-5, with 9 nucleotides matching TRBD1. Germline V CDR1 and CDR2: LGHNA, YSLEER. Trimming at V came to 4 bases and at J to 4 bases, leaving 5 bases not matched to a gene. The CDR3 spans 15 residues. The CDR3 spells CASSRGTGQNQPQHF. The CDR3 region has the DNA TGCGCCAGCAGCCGAGGGACAGGGCAAAATCAGCCCCAGCATTTT.

This clonotype appeared a few times. The J gene is TRBJ2-3, the V gene TRBV7-9, with D tentatively TRBD1 (5 bases). The CDR3 loop spans 15 amino acids. The germline V gene encodes CDR1 SEHNR and CDR2 FQNEAQ (reference sequence). The V and J ends lost 1 base and 5 bases respectively, with 13 bases between them. CDR3 in amino acids: CASSLGRVPVDTQYF. The CDR3, as DNA: TGTGCCAGCAGCTTAGGCAGGGTCCCAGTAGATACGCAGTATTTT.